The 20 T cell receptor delta chains given below trace back to one sample, sequenced in a study of human gamma delta and Vdelta1 T cells. TCRdb fed the PCR reads into CATT to redo clone calling. The sample contains more than 5,000 delta-chain clones, roughly a tenth of which appear only once. Sequencing was performed on naive CD27+ Vdelta1 gamma-delta T cells from blood. The receptors were sampled from a human donor in good health.

This clone was seen a few times. This likely traces to a read error, being one base from a far larger clone. Other DNA sequences in this specimen translate into the identical CDR3. The chain joins TRDV1 to TRDJ1; D remains ambiguous. V was trimmed by 2 bases and J by 1 base, leaving 20 bases between them. In germline, CDR1 is TSWWSYY, CDR2 QGS. The CDR3 is 18 amino acids. DNA for the CDR3: TGTGCTCTTGGGGAAAGGCGGGCTGGAGGACGCTTCACCGATAAACTCATCTTT. As protein: CALGERRAGGRFTDKLIF.

On this clone itself: With a much larger clone just one base away, this may be a read error. The chain has TRDV1 and TRDJ1; 7 bases fit TRDD3. The CDR3 has 19 amino acids. V shed 2 bases and J 1 base; nucleotides not matched to a gene: 16. Germline CDR1 and CDR2: TSWWSYY and QGS. CDR3 region: CALGEAVSGGINPTDKLIF. The DNA for the CDR3 is TGTGCTCTTGGGGAAGCAGTCAGCGGGGGGATCAACCCCACCGATAAACTCATCTTT.

As to this clone: A much larger clone sits a single nucleotide away, making a read error possible. The rearrangement links TRDV1 to TRDJ1; 9 positions agree with TRDD2. Germline V gene data show CDR1 as TSWWSYY and CDR2 as QGS. V dropped 3 bases and J dropped 0; count of bases not matched to a gene: 26. The CDR3 sequence is 23 residues long. CDR3 region: CALGDPIPSYDRRIRRYTDKLIF. The CDR3 nucleotides read TGTGCTCTTGGGGACCCTATTCCTTCCTACGACAGGAGGATACGCAGGTACACCGATAAACTCATCTTT.

In its sample, this clone is medium-sized. The rearrangement uses TRDV1 and TRDJ1; D tentatively reads TRDD2 or TRDD3 (6 bases each). The ends were cut back, 4 bases at V and 0 bases at J, with 39 bases in the middle. Germline V lookup: CDR1 TSWWSYY, CDR2 QGS. CDR3 length equals 24 residues. DNA of the CDR3: TGTGCTCTTGGGGGTCGCCTTCCACCTCACTTGGGGGGCCGTCCCCCCTCGTACACCGATAAACTCATCTTT. Translating gives CALGGRLPPHLGGRPPSYTDKLIF.

This clone was found a few times. Since a much larger clone is just one base distant, this may be a read error. The same CDR3 also results from other DNA sequences found in this sample. The chain employs TRDV1 and TRDJ1; D is perhaps TRDD3 (5 bases). The ends were cut back, 2 bases at V and 0 bases at J, with 31 bases in the middle. The CDR3 has 22 amino acids. Per the germline V gene, CDR1 is TSWWSYY and CDR2 is QGS. The CDR3 nucleotides are TGTGCTCTTGGGGAATTGGGAGCTATACGGGCTGGTGGAAGGGGGTACACCGATAAACTCATCTTT. Translated: CALGELGAIRAGGRGYTDKLIF.

This clone turned up a few times. A much bigger clone sits one base away, suggesting this may be a read error. This chain joins TRDV1 and TRDJ1; 9 bases are a match to TRDD2. Germline CDR1 is TSWWSYY and CDR2 is QGS. V shed 2 bases and J 0 bases; nucleotides not matched to a gene: 22. CDR3 length: 22 residues. The CDR3 DNA reads as TGTGCTCTTGGGGAAACATACTGGCCTTCCTACCTGGGGATGCCTTACACCGATAAACTCATCTTT. Its protein is CALGETYWPSYLGMPYTDKLIF.

About this clone itself: A read error is possible here, since a much larger clone lies one base away. The chain combines TRDV1 with TRDJ1; TRDD3 might be the D (6 bases). V lost 2 bases and J lost 6, with 28 bases in between. The V gene's germline CDR1 is TSWWSYY and CDR2 QGS. This CDR3 contains 19 residues. This chain's CDR3 is CALGENLQLTSVGANKLIF. The DNA for the CDR3 is TGTGCTCTTGGGGAAAATCTGCAACTGACTTCGGTGGGGGCAAATAAACTCATCTTT.

This clone is medium-sized (0.01 to 0.1%) within its sample. Other DNA variants within this sample encode the same CDR3. The rearrangement uses TRDV1 and TRDJ1; 8 positions agree with TRDD3. Germline CDR1 is TSWWSYY and CDR2 is QGS. This CDR3 has 21 amino acids. The V and J ends lost 4 bases and 0 bases, in that order; junction bases with no gene match: 22. The CDR3 coding sequence is TGTGCTCTTGGGGCCCTTAAGGTTCCTAGTACTGGGGGCCCTTACACCGATAAACTCATCTTT. Residues: CALGALKVPSTGGPYTDKLIF.

A remark on this clone: A read error is possible here, since a much larger clone lies one base away. The rearrangement uses TRDV1 and TRDJ1; 13 bases are shared with TRDD3. The V gene end was trimmed by 1 base and the J gene end by 2 bases; junction bases not matched to a gene: 28. Germline CDR1 is TSWWSYY and CDR2 is QGS. This CDR3 has 25 amino acids. The CDR3 spells CALGEHPNSSLGYWGIRGLTDKLIF. The CDR3 nucleotides read TGTGCTCTTGGGGAACACCCGAATAGCTCGTTAGGCTACTGGGGGATACGGGGTCTGACCGATAAACTCATCTTT.

Worth noting for this clone: It differs at one base from a far larger clone, so likely a read error. The same CDR3 is also encoded by other DNA sequences in this sample. V and J are TRDV2 and TRDJ1; 10 bases match TRDD3. The CDR3 spans 14 residues. Germline V gene lookup returns CDR1 GEAIGNYY and CDR2 EKD. V dropped 5 bases and J dropped 9; count of bases not matched to a gene: 11. The CDR3, as DNA: TGTGCCTGTGCTAGTACTGGGGGATCGATCCAACTCATCTTT. This sequence encodes CACASTGGSIQLIF.

Remarks on this clone: A much larger clone is a single base away; this may be a read error. This sample also contains other DNA sequences that code for the same CDR3. The genes are TRDV1 and TRDJ1, with no clear D. V dropped 4 bases and J dropped 6 bases, with 15 bases sitting between them. Germline CDR1 reads TSWWSYY; CDR2 reads QGS. The CDR3 runs to 14 residues. CDR3 loop: CALGVLTLTHKLIF. DNA for the CDR3: TGTGCTCTTGGGGTCCTCACGCTAACCCATAAACTCATCTTT.

This clone counts as medium-sized (0.01 to 0.1%). The rearrangement links TRDV1 to TRDJ1, with 8 bases aligning to TRDD2. The CDR3 loop spans 21 amino acids. CDR1 is TSWWSYY, CDR2 QGS, per germline. V trimming: 6 bases; J trimming: 1 base; junction bases outside the gene matches: 25. The CDR3 DNA reads TGTGCTCTTGGTGCCCTCGGCCTTCCTAGAGGGCGAGGGGGACCCACCGATAAACTCATCTTT. Translating gives CALGALGLPRGRGGPTDKLIF.

This clone was found a few times. This likely traces to a read error, being one base from a far larger clone. The chain is built from TRDV1 and TRDJ1, with D perhaps matching TRDD2 (5 bases). The CDR3 has 21 residues. With 1 base removed from V and 0 bases from J, the gap between germline ends came to 27 bases. The germline CDR1 and CDR2 sequences are TSWWSYY and QGS. CDR3: CALGEPRSNLPLSAYTDKLIF. The CDR3 DNA sequence: TGTGCTCTTGGGGAACCCCGCAGTAATCTTCCCCTGTCTGCTTACACCGATAAACTCATCTTT.

In its sample, this clone was seen a few times. This likely stems from a read error, as it lies one base from a far larger clone. The gene calls are TRDV1 and TRDJ1; 10 bases agree with TRDD3. Germline V gives CDR1 TSWWSYY, CDR2 QGS. The CDR3 totals 21 residues. After removal of 4 bases from V and 0 bases from J, the junction contained 20 bases not matched to a gene. The CDR3 region has the DNA TGTGCTCTTGGGGGGCGGCCTCCTCGGGGGATACGTCTCTGGTACACCGATAAACTCATCTTT. This codes for CALGGRPPRGIRLWYTDKLIF.

As regards this clone: This sample also contains other DNA sequences that code for the same CDR3. The gene calls are TRDV1 and TRDJ1; no reliable D call. The CDR3 is made up of 14 amino acids. In germline, CDR1 is TSWWSYY, CDR2 QGS. V was cut by 3 bases and J by 9 bases, with 17 bases left in between. The CDR3: CALGELTFRHQLIF. The DNA of the CDR3 is TGTGCTCTTGGGGAGCTCACATTCCGTCATCAACTCATCTTT.

This clone was picked up a small number of times. This chain links TRDV1 with TRDJ1, with D possibly matching TRDD1 (5 bases). V lost 3 bases to trimming and J lost 4 bases, with 24 bases between them. Germline assignment: CDR1 TSWWSYY and CDR2 QGS. This CDR3 region has 18 residues. The CDR3 coding sequence is TGTGCTCTTGGGGATAGGAAATCTCCTCACCATTTTAACGATAAACTCATCTTT. Amino acids: CALGDRKSPHHFNDKLIF.

With respect to this clone: This may stem from a read error, because a much larger clone lies one nucleotide away. V is TRDV1 and J is TRDJ1; 13 bases line up with TRDD3. The CDR3 is 26 residues long. The germline gives CDR1 TSWWSYY, CDR2 QGS. Trimming at V came to 0 bases and at J to 7 bases, leaving 35 bases not matched to a gene. CDR3 region: CALGELRFIGATGGYALGPRSGKLIF. CDR3 sequence (DNA): TGTGCTCTTGGGGAACTAAGATTCATTGGGGCAACTGGGGGATACGCGCTGGGCCCTCGTTCCGGTAAACTCATCTTT.

Comments on this clone: A far bigger clonotype differs at one base, so this is likely a read error. V usage is TRDV1 and J usage is TRDJ1; 8 bases match TRDD3. The CDR3 has 24 residues. Germline values: CDR1 TSWWSYY, CDR2 QGS. The junction had 32 bases not matched to a gene; V was cut back by 4 bases and J by 1 base. CDR3 coding DNA: TGTGCTCTTGGGGCCCTTTCCTATATCCCCCCTTATAACTGGGGGTCAGGACGCACCGATAAACTCATCTTT. The encoded protein is CALGALSYIPPYNWGSGRTDKLIF.

This clone has more than one count but fewer than ten. TCRdb assigns this DNA the protein of a much larger clone, which departs from its translation at residue 3; this likely reflects a read error, and the protein shown comes from translating the DNA. V usage is TRDV1 and J usage is TRDJ1, with D maybe TRDD2 (6 bases). The V gene's germline CDR1 is TSWWSYY and CDR2 QGS. This CDR3 spans 17 amino acids. The CDR3 region is CAVGERPTVLTTDKLIF. CDR3 coding DNA: TGTGCTGTTGGGGAACGTCCTACTGTACTCACCACCGATAAACTCATCTTT.

There are a few counts of this clone. The germline gene is not matched at one end of the junction; a read error may be the cause. The genes are TRDV1 and TRDJ1; D is tentatively TRDD2 or TRDD3 (5 bases each). This CDR3 is 19 amino acids long. Germline V gene lookup returns CDR1 TSWWSYY and CDR2 QGS. CDR3 sequence (DNA): TGTGCTCTTGGGAAAAGGGGTAAAGGGCCTACTGGAGGGTCTGATAAAATCATCTTT. Translating it yields CALGKRGKGPTGGSDKIIF.